Below, 20 T cell receptor beta chains from the same sample are listed, as sequenced in a study of cytomegalovirus exposure and HLA in healthy donors. The study ran its PCR with 60 Vbeta and 13 Jbeta primers. Profiling relied on immunoSEQ multiplex PCR, and the TCRdb table lists in-frame clones only, not all of them. The sample totals tens of thousands of clones. The sequencing input was PBMCs. The receptors derive from a female donor in good health and CMV-seronegative.

CDR3 nucleotides: TGCGCCAGCAGCCAAGACCCAGGGGCTGGGGCCAACGTCCTGACTTTC. Protein: CASSQDPGAGANVLTF. The chain is built from TRBV4-3 and TRBJ2-6, with a tentative D call TRBD1 (6 bases). Germline-derived CDR1 and CDR2 are LGHNA and YSLEER. The germline V and J ends were trimmed by 0 bases and 2 bases, with 8 bases remaining between them. This CDR3 region has 16 residues.

The V call is TRBV29-1, the J call TRBJ2-3; D may be TRBD1 (5 bases). This CDR3 has 16 amino acids. The V gene's germline CDR1 is SQVTM and CDR2 ANQGSEA. The ends were cut back, 0 bases at V and 0 bases at J, with 13 bases in the middle. The CDR3 DNA reads TGCAGCGTTGAAGATAGGAACAGGAGAAGCACAGATACGCAGTATTTT. Protein product: CSVEDRNRRSTDTQYF.

The chain recombines TRBV19 with TRBJ1-1; 7 nucleotides line up with TRBD1. The CDR3 is made up of 15 amino acids. Per the germline V gene, CDR1 is LNHDA and CDR2 is SQIVND (reference sequence). With V trimmed by 3 bases and J by 1 base, 5 bases remained unmatched. CDR3 region: CASSIDRDPNTEAFF. CDR3 bases: TGTGCCAGTAGTATCGACAGGGACCCGAACACTGAAGCTTTCTTT.

The chain uses TRBV7-9 and TRBJ2-7; D possibly corresponds to TRBD1 (6 bases). Trimming took off 0 bases at V and 5 bases at J, with 14 bases between the two ends. CDR1 SEHNR and CDR2 FQNEAQ come from the germline V gene (reference sequence). The CDR3 contains 15 residues. This CDR3 reads CASSLAINPGDEQYF. CDR3 DNA: TGTGCCAGCAGCTTAGCAATAAACCCAGGGGACGAGCAGTACTTC. The whole variable domain, filled in from reference TRBV7-9 and TRBJ2-7, reads DTGVSQNPRHKITKRGQNVTFRCDPISEHNRLYWYRQTLGQGPEFLTYFQNEAQLEKSRLLSDRFSAERPKGSFSTLEIQRTEQGDSAMYLCASSLAINPGDEQYFGPGTRLTVT.

The chain is built from TRBV5-1 and TRBJ1-5; 10 nucleotides match TRBD1. Unmatched junction bases numbered 3, after V lost 3 bases and J lost 3 bases. Germline CDR1 reads SGHRS; CDR2 reads YFSETQ. The CDR3 totals 15 residues. CDR3 sequence reads: CASSSTGGVNQPQHF. In DNA form, the CDR3 reads TGCGCCAGCAGCTCGACAGGGGGCGTCAATCAGCCCCAGCATTTT.

V usage is TRBV18 and J usage is TRBJ2-7, with TRBD1 matching 7 bases. The CDR3 has 14 residues. Germline loops: CDR1 KGHSH, CDR2 LQKENI. V shed 5 bases, J shed 2 bases, and the junction held 6 bases outside the gene matches. CDR3 DNA: TGTGCCAGCTCAGTCCGGGACAGCGCCTACGAGCAGTACTTC. Translating gives CASSVRDSAYEQYF.

This chain joins TRBV4-1 and TRBJ2-2; TRBD1 is a possible D gene (6 bases). CDR3 length equals 15 residues. The germline V gene encodes CDR1 MGHRA and CDR2 YSYEKL. V lost 1 base to trimming and J lost 7 bases, with 13 bases between them. The CDR3 is CASSQAYRADGELFF. For the CDR3, the DNA is TGCGCCAGCAGCCAAGCGTACAGGGCTGACGGGGAGCTGTTTTTT.

The chain combines TRBV2 with TRBJ2-7; TRBD2 might be the D (5 bases). Germline CDR1 reads SNHLY; CDR2 reads FYNNEI. The CDR3 is 12 residues long. Trimming stripped 8 bases from V and 1 base from J, with 9 bases between. In DNA, the CDR3 is TGTGCCAGCCAGCGGAATTCCTACGAGCAGTACTTC. Translating gives CASQRNSYEQYF.

The chain carries TRBV11-3 and TRBJ2-5, with D unclear. The CDR3 is 13 amino acids. The ends were cut back, 6 bases at V and 5 bases at J, with 13 bases in the middle. CDR1 is SGHNT, CDR2 YENEEA, per germline. The CDR3 DNA follows: TGTGCCAGCAGGTCGTCTGTTAGCGAGACCCAGTACTTC. It codes for CASRSSVSETQYF.

The chain links TRBV30 to TRBJ1-2, with TRBD1 identical over 7 bases. This CDR3 spans 12 amino acids. Germline-derived CDR1 and CDR2 are GTSNPN and SVGIG (reference sequence). The junction had 7 bases not matched to a gene; V was cut back by 4 bases and J by 8 bases. In nucleotides, the CDR3 is TGTGCCTGGACCGGGACAGTGGGGGGCTACACCTTC. Translating gives CAWTGTVGGYTF.

This chain joins TRBV18 and TRBJ1-1; the match to TRBD1 covers 7 bases. CDR3 length: 16 residues. V was pared by 3 bases and J by 11 bases, with 18 bases of the junction left unmatched. CDR1 and CDR2 from the germline V gene are KGHSH and LQKENI. The CDR3 region is CASSPTRPGGSAWAFF. In DNA, the CDR3 is TGTGCCAGCTCACCCACCCGCCCAGGGGGTTCGGCGTGGGCTTTCTTT.

The chain is built from TRBV19 and TRBJ2-1, with 10 bases lining up with TRBD2. CDR1 is LNHDA and CDR2 is SQIVND in the germline V gene (reference sequence). V trimming: 4 bases; J trimming: 6 bases; junction bases outside the gene matches: 3. The CDR3 is 14 residues long. CDR3 region: CASSKLAGLNEQFF. The CDR3 DNA sequence: TGTGCCAGTAGTAAACTAGCGGGGCTCAATGAGCAGTTCTTC.

CDR3 amino acids: CASSPPRNQETQYF. For the CDR3, the DNA is TGTGCCAGCTCACCACCGCGCAACCAAGAGACCCAGTACTTC. This rearrangement joins TRBV18 to TRBJ2-5; D gene unclear. Germline V gene lookup returns CDR1 KGHSH and CDR2 LQKENI. This CDR3 has 14 amino acids. The V end lost 0 bases, the J end lost 0 bases, and 5 bases lay between the germline ends.

The V gene is TRBV5-1, the J gene TRBJ2-3; a possible D gene is TRBD1 (6 bases). CDR3 length: 16 amino acids. The germline gives CDR1 SGHRS, CDR2 YFSETQ. The germline V and J ends were trimmed by 4 bases and 4 bases, with 19 bases remaining between them. DNA of the CDR3: TGCGCCAGCAGCCTAGTTACAGGGTTGGGCGCAGATACGCAGTATTTT. Its translation: CASSLVTGLGADTQYF.

CDR3 coding DNA: TGTGCCTGGAGCGATTTTCCGGGACAGGGGCTGACAGATACGCAGTATTTT. Encoded protein: CAWSDFPGQGLTDTQYF. The gene calls are TRBV30 and TRBJ2-3; 10 bases line up with TRBD1. Unmatched junction bases numbered 12, after V lost 3 bases and J lost 3 bases. Germline values: CDR1 GTSNPN, CDR2 SVGIG (reference sequence). The CDR3 contains 17 residues.

The V gene is TRBV30, the J gene TRBJ1-2, with a weak D call TRBD1 (5 bases). This CDR3 has 13 residues. The V end was cut by 3 bases, the J end by 7 bases, with 15 bases between. Looked up from germline, CDR1 is GTSNPN and CDR2 is SVGIG (reference sequence). DNA for the CDR3: TGTGCCTGGAGGCTGGGGCCAGAATTTGGCTACACCTTC. Its protein product is CAWRLGPEFGYTF.

About this clone: The sample carries other DNA sequences with the same CDR3. J is TRBJ2-5 and V is TRBV5-1; D is possibly TRBD1 (6 bases). CDR1 SGHRS and CDR2 YFSETQ come from the germline V gene. V dropped 4 bases and J dropped 3 bases, with 13 bases sitting between them. The CDR3 covers 14 residues. The CDR3 loop reads CASSVAGTKETQYF. The DNA for the CDR3 is TGCGCCAGCAGCGTAGCAGGGACAAAAGAGACCCAGTACTTC. Combining the CDR3 with reference TRBV5-1 and TRBJ2-5 gives the whole variable domain KAGVTQTPRYLIKTRGQQVTLSCSPISGHRSVSWYQQTPGQGLQFLFEYFSETQRNKGNFPGRFSGRQFSNSRSEMNVSTLELGDSALYLCASSVAGTKETQYFGPGTRLLVL.

The rearrangement links TRBV6-5 to TRBJ1-4; maybe TRBD1 (5 bases). The CDR3 is 15 amino acids. CDR1 is MNHEY and CDR2 is SVGAGI in the germline V gene. The V gene lost 0 bases and the J gene lost 5 bases, with 10 bases spanning the gap. The chain's CDR3 is CASSYSSGGNEKLFF. The DNA of the CDR3 is TGTGCCAGCAGTTACTCGTCCGGGGGGAATGAAAAACTGTTTTTT.

V gene TRBV7-2 combines with J gene TRBJ2-7, with TRBD2 matching over 9 bases. V lost 5 bases, J lost 0 bases, and 2 bases stayed unmatched. This CDR3 region has 14 residues. Germline V gives CDR1 SGHTA, CDR2 FQGNSA. CDR3 amino acids: CASSRRGGSYEQYF. CDR3 nucleotides: TGTGCCAGCAGCAGGCGGGGGGGCTCCTACGAGCAGTACTTC.

V and J are TRBV6-5 and TRBJ1-1; D is possibly TRBD1 (5 bases). Between the trimmed V and J ends, which lost 5 bases and 0 bases, there was a span of 13 bases. The CDR3 consists of 15 residues. Looked up from germline, CDR1 is MNHEY and CDR2 is SVGAGI. CDR3 loop: CASSPSDSLNTEAFF. The CDR3 DNA reads as TGTGCCAGCAGTCCCTCCGACAGCCTGAACACTGAAGCTTTCTTT.